Listed below are T cell receptor beta chains from one sample, sequenced in a study of cytotoxic CD8 clonotypes in ibrutinib-treated CLL. Clones were read by immunoSEQ multiplex PCR, and TCRdb kept only the in-frame ones, dropping some. The data show approximately 120,000 clones, with roughly 84% seen just once and about 3.3% held by the top ten. The specimen was PBMCs, collected after 24 months of ibrutinib treatment. These TCRs come from a human donor with chronic lymphocytic leukemia. Both conserved end residues are part of each CDR3.

j_gene,v_gene,CDR3aa
TRBJ1-2,TRBV7-2,CASSSWRWGGAGYGYTF
TRBJ1-4,TRBV27,CASSSGTGPEKLFF
TRBJ2-5,TRBV12-5,CASGSGQGWETQYF
TRBJ2-2,TRBV6-5,CASSKRGAGTGELFF
TRBJ2-7,TRBV19,CASSKQGSEQYF
TRBJ1-1,TRBV10-3,CAISGTSEAFF
TRBJ2-1,TRBV5-1,CASSLESSGGSSYNEQFF
TRBJ1-2,TRBV7-2,CASSLDVARGYTF
TRBJ2-3,TRBV4-1,CASSQDYGGAAGDTQYF
TRBJ2-1,TRBV5-1,CASSLEGLLNEQFF
TRBJ2-7,TRBV18,CASSPIRTEGYEQYF
TRBJ2-7,TRBV19,CASRGYYEQYF
TRBJ2-5,TRBV2,CASSESRGGQETQYF
TRBJ2-3,TRBV7-2,CASSLGDLRTDTQYF
TRBJ1-5,TRBV4-3,CASSHRRHLPGPLYSNQPQHF